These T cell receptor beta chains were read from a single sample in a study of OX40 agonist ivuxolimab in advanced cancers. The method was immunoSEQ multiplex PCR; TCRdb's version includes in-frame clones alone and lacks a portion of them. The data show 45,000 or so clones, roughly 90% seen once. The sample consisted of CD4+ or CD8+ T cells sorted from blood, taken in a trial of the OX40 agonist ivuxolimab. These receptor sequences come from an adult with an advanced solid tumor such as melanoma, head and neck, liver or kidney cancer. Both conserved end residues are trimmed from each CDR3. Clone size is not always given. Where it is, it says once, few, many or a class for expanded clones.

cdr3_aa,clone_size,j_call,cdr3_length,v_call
ASTRRNTEAF,NA,TRBJ1-1,10,TRBV7-8
ASSQEGSTDTQY,NA,TRBJ2-3,12,TRBV4-1
ASTTGVNQPQH,NA,TRBJ1-5,11,TRBV6-5
ASSLFAYAGGKETF,NA,TRBJ1-1,14,TRBV27
ASSEQSRGQGMSDSNQPQH,NA,TRBJ1-5,19,TRBV2
ASSEYRDRGPTGELF,NA,TRBJ2-2,15,TRBV10-1
ASSESIWADTEAF,NA,TRBJ1-1,13,TRBV6-1
ATYEGNTIY,NA,TRBJ1-3,9,TRBV19
ASSENVWRDRVNTEAF,NA,TRBJ1-1,16,TRBV2
SVLDREAF,few,TRBJ1-1,8,TRBV29-1
ASSRLGDSRDTQY,once,TRBJ2-3,13,TRBV7-9
ASSLSEGNGYT,NA,TRBJ1-2,11,TRBV27
ASSEYEKTEAF,NA,TRBJ1-1,11,TRBV10-2
ASSQDLSGGGYEQY,NA,TRBJ2-7,14,TRBV4-2
ASSKPFWTGQETQY,NA,TRBJ2-5,14,TRBV11-2
ASSWTSATYEQY,NA,TRBJ2-7,12,TRBV5-6
ASSPRTGFEQY,NA,TRBJ2-7,11,TRBV5-1
ASSSTSGRRNTEAF,NA,TRBJ1-1,14,TRBV7-8
ASSLPGGADTQY,NA,TRBJ2-3,12,TRBV7-6
ASSLTGGNYGYT,NA,TRBJ1-2,12,TRBV27
ASSLAVEASGSTDTQY,NA,TRBJ2-3,16,TRBV5-1
ASRPMTGGHTEAF,NA,TRBJ1-1,13,TRBV6-6
SVERDGQETQY,once,TRBJ2-5,11,TRBV29-1
ASSPETSTDTQY,NA,TRBJ2-3,12,TRBV7-7
ASSDGLAADNEQF,NA,TRBJ2-1,13,TRBV2
AWLEAPDTQY,NA,TRBJ2-3,10,TRBV30
ASSSGPGGGHGQY,few,TRBJ2-7,13,TRBV13
ASSQDYREPLYEQY,NA,TRBJ2-7,14,TRBV4-1
ASQVLGRTNTDTQY,NA,TRBJ2-3,14,TRBV27
ASSQEPSGGGFTGELF,NA,TRBJ2-2,16,TRBV14
ASSHAAVLRYNEQF,NA,TRBJ2-1,14,TRBV7-9
ASSSSVRLGPNNEQF,NA,TRBJ2-1,15,TRBV27
ASSKSGGSYNEQF,NA,TRBJ2-1,13,TRBV7-9
ASSIGTGDLGGYT,few,TRBJ1-2,13,TRBV9
ASSPTGGGKAF,NA,TRBJ1-1,11,TRBV9
ASSPGGGSGNTIY,once,TRBJ1-3,13,TRBV7-6
ASSPQRTEAF,NA,TRBJ1-1,10,TRBV28
ASSPLAGAPSN,NA,TRBJ2-3,11,TRBV13
ASSLRASTDTQY,NA,TRBJ2-3,12,TRBV7-2
ASSSGTTYEQY,NA,TRBJ2-7,11,TRBV4-1
ASSLRTQLEAF,NA,TRBJ1-1,11,TRBV27
ASTLTGDSAGELF,once,TRBJ2-2,13,TRBV6-4
TSSPSRLQAGPSVHEQF,NA,TRBJ2-1,17,TRBV1
ASSLYRGDEKLF,NA,TRBJ1-4,12,TRBV5-4
ASRLDGIVDEQF,NA,TRBJ2-1,12,TRBV5-1
ASSPGGKETQY,NA,TRBJ2-5,11,TRBV5-4
ASSLDGRAIGNEQF,few,TRBJ2-1,14,TRBV5-1
SVEGGVDRDYGYT,NA,TRBJ1-2,13,TRBV29-1
ASSRPSSYNSPLH,NA,TRBJ1-6,13,TRBV27
ASSLMGGRGSYEQY,NA,TRBJ2-7,14,TRBV27
ASSFGPGRQETQY,NA,TRBJ2-5,13,TRBV28
ASSVDRGSYNEQF,NA,TRBJ2-1,13,TRBV9
ASSLGTVETQY,NA,TRBJ2-5,11,TRBV7-3
ASSIGDLHTGELF,NA,TRBJ2-2,13,TRBV19
ASSDGTDGANVLT,NA,TRBJ2-6,13,TRBV6-6
AWSSETEAF,NA,TRBJ1-1,9,TRBV30
ASSDRGQLVAF,NA,TRBJ1-1,11,TRBV5-4
ASSLVSGGIGELF,NA,TRBJ2-2,13,TRBV5-1